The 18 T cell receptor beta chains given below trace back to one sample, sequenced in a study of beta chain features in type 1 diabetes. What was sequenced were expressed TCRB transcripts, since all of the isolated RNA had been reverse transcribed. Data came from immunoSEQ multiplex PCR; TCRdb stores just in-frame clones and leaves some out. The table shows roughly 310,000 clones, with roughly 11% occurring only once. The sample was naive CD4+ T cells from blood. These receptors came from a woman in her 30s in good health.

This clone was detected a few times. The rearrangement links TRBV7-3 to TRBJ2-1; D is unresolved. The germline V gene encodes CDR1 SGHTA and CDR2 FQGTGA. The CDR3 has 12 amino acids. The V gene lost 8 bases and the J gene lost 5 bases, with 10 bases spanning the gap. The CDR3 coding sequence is TGTGCCAGCGTATTGCGAGACAATGAGCAGTTCTTC. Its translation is CASVLRDNEQFF.

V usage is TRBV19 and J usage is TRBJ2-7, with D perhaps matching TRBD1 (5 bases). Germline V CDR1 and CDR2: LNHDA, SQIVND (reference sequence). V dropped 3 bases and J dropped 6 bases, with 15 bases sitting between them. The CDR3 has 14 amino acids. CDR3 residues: CASSIRGATSEQYF. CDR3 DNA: TGTGCCAGTAGTATTCGTGGGGCGACTTCCGAGCAGTACTTC.

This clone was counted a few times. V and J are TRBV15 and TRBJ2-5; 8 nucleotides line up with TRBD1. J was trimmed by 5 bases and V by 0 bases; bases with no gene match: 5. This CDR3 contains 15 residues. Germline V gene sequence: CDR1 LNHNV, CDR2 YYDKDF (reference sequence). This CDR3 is CATSREPGGGETQYF. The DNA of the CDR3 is TGTGCCACCAGCAGAGAACCAGGGGGCGGGGAGACCCAGTACTTC.

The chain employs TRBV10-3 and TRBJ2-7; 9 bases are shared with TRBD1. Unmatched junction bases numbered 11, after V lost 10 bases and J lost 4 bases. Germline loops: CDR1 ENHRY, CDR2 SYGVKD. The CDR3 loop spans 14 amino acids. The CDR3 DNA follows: TGTGCCAGCAGAGGACAGGGGTCGACTTACGAGCAGTACTTC. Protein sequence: CASRGQGSTYEQYF.

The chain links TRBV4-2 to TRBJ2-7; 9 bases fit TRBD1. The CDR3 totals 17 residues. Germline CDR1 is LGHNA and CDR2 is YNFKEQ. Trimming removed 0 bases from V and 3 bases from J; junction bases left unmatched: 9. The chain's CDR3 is CASSQEHLRQGDYEQYF. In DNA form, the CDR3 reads TGTGCCAGCAGCCAAGAACACCTACGACAGGGGGACTACGAGCAGTACTTC.

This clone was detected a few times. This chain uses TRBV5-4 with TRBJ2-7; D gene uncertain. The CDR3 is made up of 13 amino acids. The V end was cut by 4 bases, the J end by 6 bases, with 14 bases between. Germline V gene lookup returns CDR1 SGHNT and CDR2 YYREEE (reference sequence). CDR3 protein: CASSVPRSAEQYF. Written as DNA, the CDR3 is TGTGCCAGCAGCGTGCCCCGGTCCGCCGAGCAGTACTTC.

The CDR3 is CASSPSLLEQFF. The DNA of the CDR3 is TGTGCCAGCTCACCATCGCTATTAGAGCAGTTCTTC. The chain couples TRBV18 to TRBJ2-1, with D hard to call. Germline values: CDR1 KGHSH, CDR2 LQKENI. The CDR3 totals 12 residues. Trimming cost V 2 bases and J 10 bases, with 9 bases left between them.

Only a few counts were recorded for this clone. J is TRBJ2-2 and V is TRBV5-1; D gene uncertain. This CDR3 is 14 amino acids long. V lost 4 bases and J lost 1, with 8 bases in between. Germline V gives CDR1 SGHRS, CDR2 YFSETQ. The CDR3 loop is CASSPQVNTGELFF. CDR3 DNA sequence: TGCGCCAGCAGCCCGCAGGTGAACACCGGGGAGCTGTTTTTT.

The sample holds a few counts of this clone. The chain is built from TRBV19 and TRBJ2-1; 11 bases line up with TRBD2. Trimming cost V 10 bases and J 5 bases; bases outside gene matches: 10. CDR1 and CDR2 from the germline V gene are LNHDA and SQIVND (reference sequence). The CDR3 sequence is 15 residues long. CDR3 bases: TGTGCCACTCAGGGGGGGACTAGCGGAGACAATGAGCAGTTCTTC. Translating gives CATQGGTSGDNEQFF.

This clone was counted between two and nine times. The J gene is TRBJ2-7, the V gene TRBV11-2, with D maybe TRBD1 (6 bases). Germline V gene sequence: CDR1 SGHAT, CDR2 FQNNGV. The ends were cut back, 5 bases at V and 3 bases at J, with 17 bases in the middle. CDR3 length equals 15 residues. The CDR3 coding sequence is TGTGCCAGCAGCGGACCGGGACATAGATTCTACGAGCAGTACTTC. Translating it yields CASSGPGHRFYEQYF.

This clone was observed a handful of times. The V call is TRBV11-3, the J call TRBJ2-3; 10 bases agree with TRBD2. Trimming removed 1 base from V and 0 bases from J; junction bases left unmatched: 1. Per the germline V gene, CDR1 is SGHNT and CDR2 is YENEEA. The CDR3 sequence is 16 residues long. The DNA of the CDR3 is TGTGCCAGCAGCTTAGGGACTAGCGGTAGCACAGATACGCAGTATTTT. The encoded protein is CASSLGTSGSTDTQYF. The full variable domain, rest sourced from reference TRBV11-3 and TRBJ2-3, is EAGVVQSPRYKIIEKKQPVAFWCNPISGHNTLYWYLQNLGQGPELLIRYENEEAVDDSQLPKDRFSAERLKGVDSTLKIQPAELGDSAVYLCASSLGTSGSTDTQYFGPGTRLTVL.

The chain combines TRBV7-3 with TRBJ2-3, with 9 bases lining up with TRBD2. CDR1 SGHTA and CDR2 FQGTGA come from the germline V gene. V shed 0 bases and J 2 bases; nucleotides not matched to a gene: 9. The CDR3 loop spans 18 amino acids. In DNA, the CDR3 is TGTGCCAGCAGCTTAACCCCCGGGCTAGCGGGATCCACAGATACGCAGTATTTT. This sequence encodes CASSLTPGLAGSTDTQYF.

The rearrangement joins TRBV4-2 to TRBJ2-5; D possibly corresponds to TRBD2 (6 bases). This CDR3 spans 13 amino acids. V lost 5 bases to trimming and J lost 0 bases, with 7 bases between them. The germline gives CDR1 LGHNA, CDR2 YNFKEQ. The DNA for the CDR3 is TGTGCCAGCAGCAGGGACTACCAAGAGACCCAGTACTTC. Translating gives CASSRDYQETQYF.

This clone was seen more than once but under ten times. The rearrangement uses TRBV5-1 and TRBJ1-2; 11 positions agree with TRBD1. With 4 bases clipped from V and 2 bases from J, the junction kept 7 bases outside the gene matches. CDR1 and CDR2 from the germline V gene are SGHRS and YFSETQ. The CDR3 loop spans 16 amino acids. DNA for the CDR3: TGCGCCAGCAGCCCCGGGACAGGGGGGCAGAACTATGGCTACACCTTC. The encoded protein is CASSPGTGGQNYGYTF.

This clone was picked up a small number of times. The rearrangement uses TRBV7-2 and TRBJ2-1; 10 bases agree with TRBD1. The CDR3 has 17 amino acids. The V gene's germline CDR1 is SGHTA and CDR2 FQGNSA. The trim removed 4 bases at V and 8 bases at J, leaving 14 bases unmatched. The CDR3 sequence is CASSSSRGTGDPDEQFF. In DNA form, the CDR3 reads TGTGCCAGCAGCTCCTCAAGGGGGACAGGGGATCCGGATGAGCAGTTCTTC.

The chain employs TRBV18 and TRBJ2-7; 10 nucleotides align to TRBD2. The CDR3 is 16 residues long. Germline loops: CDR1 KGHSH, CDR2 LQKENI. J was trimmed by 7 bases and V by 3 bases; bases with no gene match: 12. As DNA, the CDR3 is TGTGCCAGCTCACCGAACAACGGGGTAGCGGGAGGTGAGCAGTACTTC. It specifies CASSPNNGVAGGEQYF.

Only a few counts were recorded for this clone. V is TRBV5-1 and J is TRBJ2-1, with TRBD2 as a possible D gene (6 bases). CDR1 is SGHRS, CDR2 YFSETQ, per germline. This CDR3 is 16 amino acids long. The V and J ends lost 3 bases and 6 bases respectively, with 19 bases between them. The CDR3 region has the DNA TGCGCCAGCAGCTCCCCGGGTAGCGGACGTCCCAATGAGCAGTTCTTC. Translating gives CASSSPGSGRPNEQFF.

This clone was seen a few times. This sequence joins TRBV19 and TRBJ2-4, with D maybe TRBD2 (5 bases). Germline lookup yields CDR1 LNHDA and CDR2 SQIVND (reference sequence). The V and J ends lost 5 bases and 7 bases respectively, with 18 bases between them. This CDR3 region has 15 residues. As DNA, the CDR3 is TGTGCCAGTAGTCCCGTAGGGAGTTCCAGGAACATTCAGTACTTC. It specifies CASSPVGSSRNIQYF.